The 5 T cell receptor beta chains presented below share a single source sample, sequenced in a study of T cells in Graves' hyperthyroidism and ophthalmopathy. Researchers took RNA transcripts and amplified the TCR beta CDR3 regions from them. In the first-round RT-PCR of the TCR CDR3, the HTBI primer set was used. Via MiXCR, TCRdb re-called the multiplex PCR reads, giving one row per CDR3 protein. This sample has 50,000 to 60,000 distinct CDR3 sequences; less than 60% occur once, and the top ten carry about 9%. The sequencing sample was made of blood. Source of these receptors: a woman between 45 and 65 years old with Graves' ophthalmopathy.

The chain has TRBV15 and TRBJ2-2; tentative D call: TRBD2 (7 bases). The germline V gene has CDR1 LNHNV and CDR2 YYDKDF (reference sequence). V lost 6 bases to trimming and J lost 13 bases, with 15 bases between them. This CDR3 is 12 amino acids long. The CDR3 spells CATSEGERGLFF. The CDR3 DNA is TGTGCCACCAGTGAGGGGGAGCGGGGGCTGTTTTTT.

In this sample, this clonotype turned up many times. J is TRBJ2-3 and V is TRBV7-2; TRBD2 matches at 11 bases. V dropped 3 bases and J dropped 0; count of bases not matched to a gene: 8. CDR3 length: 18 amino acids. In germline, CDR1 is SGHTA, CDR2 FQGNSA. CDR3 loop: CASSFILAGETSTDTQYF. Here the CDR3 DNA reads TGTGCCAGCAGCTTTATACTAGCGGGAGAAACGAGCACAGATACGCAGTATTTT.

Turning to this clonotype: At one end the junction does not follow the germline gene, possibly because of a read error. The J gene is TRBJ2-3, the V gene TRBV2; TRBD2 aligns across 14 bases. CDR1 is SNHLY and CDR2 is FYNNEI in the germline V gene. The CDR3 covers 21 residues. The CDR3 loop is CASSQEGGVTSGRAFPDTQYF. CDR3 nucleotides: TGCGCCAGCAGCCAAGAGGGGGGGGTGACTAGCGGGAGGGCCTTCCCAGATACGCAGTATTTT.

The V and J genes are TRBV20-1 and TRBJ2-5; D gene unclear. Trimming removed 0 bases from V and 2 bases from J, with 4 bases in between. From germline, CDR1 is DFQATT and CDR2 SNEGSKA (reference sequence). The CDR3 spans 12 residues. In DNA, the CDR3 is TGCAGTGCTAGAGACTTGCAAGAGACCCAGTACTTC. Amino acids: CSARDLQETQYF.

The table lists this clonotype with a count of one. CDR3 nucleotide sequence: TGCAGCGTTGGACTAGCGGACACTAGCTCCTACGAGCAGTACTTC. This gives the protein CSVGLADTSSYEQYF. The chain is built from TRBV29-1 and TRBJ2-7; TRBD2 aligns across 9 bases. V lost 4 bases and J lost 0; bases outside the gene matches: 7. The CDR3 extends over 15 amino acids. Germline values: CDR1 SQVTM, CDR2 ANQGSEA.